This entry lists 14 T cell receptor beta chains sequenced from one sample in a study of blood T cell repertoires in COVID-19. TCRdb's copy holds only in-frame clones and misses some; the assay was immunoSEQ multiplex PCR. The data hold roughly 130,000 clones, with around 80% observed a single time. Input material: peripheral blood. All receptors derive from a man aged 60 to 75 with active or convalescent COVID-19.

With respect to this clone: The junction and the germline gene differ at one end; a read error may be behind it. The V gene is TRBV23-1, the J gene TRBJ2-2, with D perhaps matching TRBD2 (5 bases). TRBV23-1 is reported as an ORF; its role is uncertain. This CDR3 comprises 14 residues. In DNA form, the CDR3 reads TGCGCCAGCAGTCAAGGTGACCGAACACCGGGGAGTCAATTT. The encoded protein is CASSQGDRTPGSQF.

The genes are TRBV5-1 and TRBJ2-7; no reliable D call. The CDR3 loop spans 13 amino acids. Germline V CDR1 and CDR2: SGHRS, YFSETQ. With 1 base removed from V and 6 bases from J, the gap between germline ends came to 11 bases. CDR3 nucleotides: TGCGCCAGCAGCTTGACGCCGGTTGGCGAGCAGTACTTC. Protein product: CASSLTPVGEQYF. Complete variable domain (other parts from reference TRBV5-1 and TRBJ2-7): KAGVTQTPRYLIKTRGQQVTLSCSPISGHRSVSWYQQTPGQGLQFLFEYFSETQRNKGNFPGRFSGRQFSNSRSEMNVSTLELGDSALYLCASSLTPVGEQYFGPGTRLTVT.

This clone was observed once. The chain recombines TRBV9 with TRBJ2-1; maybe TRBD2 (5 bases). Germline CDR1 and CDR2: SGDLS and YYNGEE. The CDR3 has 16 residues. V lost 0 bases and J 7 bases, leaving 17 bases between the germline ends. CDR3 sequence (DNA): TGTGCCAGCAGCGTAGTTCCCGGACCGCGCGGGAATGAGCAGTTCTTC. It translates to CASSVVPGPRGNEQFF.

The chain recombines TRBV6-5 with TRBJ1-1; tentative D call: TRBD1 (6 bases). The CDR3 runs to 15 residues. Trimming removed 7 bases at V and 4 bases at J, with 19 bases between. Germline V gene data show CDR1 as MNHEY and CDR2 as SVGAGI. This CDR3 reads CASNPPRGGFTEAFF. The CDR3 region has the DNA TGTGCCAGCAACCCGCCCCGAGGGGGTTTCACTGAAGCTTTCTTT.

CDR3 nucleotide sequence: TGTGCCAGCAGCCAAAACCACAGGGGCGAAGAGACCCAGTACTTC. Amino acids: CASSQNHRGEETQYF. This chain joins TRBV3-1 (or the pseudogene TRBV3-2) and TRBJ2-5; 7 bases agree with TRBD1. The CDR3 consists of 15 residues. The germline CDR1 and CDR2 sequences are LGHDT and YNNKEL (reference sequence). The junction had 6 bases not matched to a gene; V was cut back by 2 bases and J by 3 bases.

The rearrangement uses TRBV7-2 and TRBJ2-1; D may be TRBD1 (5 bases). The CDR3 consists of 16 residues. With 5 bases removed from V and 0 bases from J, the gap between germline ends came to 14 bases. Germline CDR1 and CDR2: SGHTA and FQGNSA. This CDR3 reads CASSPPRGSSYNEQFF. As DNA, the CDR3 is TGTGCCAGCAGCCCTCCTAGGGGCAGCTCCTACAATGAGCAGTTCTTC.

This rearrangement joins TRBV4-3 to TRBJ2-1; 8 bases are shared with TRBD1. The V gene end was trimmed by 5 bases and the J gene end by 0 bases; junction bases not matched to a gene: 6. The CDR3 has 16 residues. Germline CDR1 LGHNA, CDR2 YSLEER. The DNA for the CDR3 is TGCGCCAGCAGCAGTCACAGGGGGGTCTCCTACAATGAGCAGTTCTTC. Translating gives CASSSHRGVSYNEQFF.

The V gene is TRBV7-3, the J gene TRBJ2-5, with TRBD2 matching 12 bases. CDR3 size: 15 residues. The trim removed 6 bases at V and 3 bases at J, leaving 5 bases unmatched. Germline V gene sequence: CDR1 SGHTA, CDR2 FQGTGA. The DNA for the CDR3 is TGTGCCAGCAGGTCTAGCGGGAGGGAAGAAGAGACCCAGTACTTC. Encoded protein: CASRSSGREEETQYF.

This chain joins TRBV4-3 and TRBJ2-5; 7 positions match TRBD1. Germline trimming cut 8 bases from V and 3 bases from J; bases unmatched to any gene: 12. The CDR3 has 15 amino acids. Germline lookup yields CDR1 LGHNA and CDR2 YSLEER. CDR3 in amino acids: CASSRDRVAKETQYF. CDR3 in DNA: TGCGCCAGCTCCAGAGACAGGGTAGCCAAAGAGACCCAGTACTTC.

The J gene is TRBJ1-3, the V gene TRBV28, with D uncertain. From germline, CDR1 is MDHEN and CDR2 SYDVKM. The CDR3 length is 15 residues. V was trimmed by 7 bases and J by 1 base, leaving 14 bases between them. The CDR3 is CASMGPHWSGNTIYF. The DNA for the CDR3 is TGTGCCAGCATGGGCCCCCATTGGTCTGGAAACACCATATATTTT.

DNA of the CDR3: TGCAGTGCTAGTGTGAGACTCAATCAGCCCCAGCATTTT. Its protein is CSASVRLNQPQHF. The gene calls are TRBV20-1 and TRBJ1-5; D not certain. V lost 3 bases, J lost 3 bases, and 9 bases lay in between. Looked up from germline, CDR1 is DFQATT and CDR2 is SNEGSKA (reference sequence). The CDR3 is made up of 13 amino acids.

The V gene is TRBV7-2, the J gene TRBJ1-5; D is undetermined. Germline CDR1 and CDR2: SGHTA and FQGNSA. V was trimmed by 1 base and J by 0 bases, leaving 7 bases between them. CDR3 length: 15 residues. The CDR3, as DNA: TGTGCCAGCAGCTTAGTGGCAGGTAGCAATCAGCCCCAGCATTTT. This sequence encodes CASSLVAGSNQPQHF.

The chain is built from TRBV7-9 and TRBJ1-3; a weak D match, TRBD1 (5 bases). V lost 2 bases and J lost 0, with 8 bases in between. There are 15 residues in the CDR3. Germline V gives CDR1 SEHNR, CDR2 FQNEAQ (reference sequence). The CDR3: CASSLRGSSGNTIYF. The CDR3 bases are TGTGCCAGCAGCTTAAGGGGCAGCTCTGGAAACACCATATATTTT.

The J gene is TRBJ2-1, the V gene TRBV5-1; TRBD2 matches at 7 bases. CDR1 is SGHRS and CDR2 is YFSETQ in the germline V gene. This CDR3 contains 15 residues. V lost 4 bases, J lost 5 bases, and 9 bases stayed unmatched. The DNA for the CDR3 is TGCGCCAGCAGCCTGCCGGGAGGTCCCCACAATGAGCAGTTCTTC. Amino acid sequence: CASSLPGGPHNEQFF.